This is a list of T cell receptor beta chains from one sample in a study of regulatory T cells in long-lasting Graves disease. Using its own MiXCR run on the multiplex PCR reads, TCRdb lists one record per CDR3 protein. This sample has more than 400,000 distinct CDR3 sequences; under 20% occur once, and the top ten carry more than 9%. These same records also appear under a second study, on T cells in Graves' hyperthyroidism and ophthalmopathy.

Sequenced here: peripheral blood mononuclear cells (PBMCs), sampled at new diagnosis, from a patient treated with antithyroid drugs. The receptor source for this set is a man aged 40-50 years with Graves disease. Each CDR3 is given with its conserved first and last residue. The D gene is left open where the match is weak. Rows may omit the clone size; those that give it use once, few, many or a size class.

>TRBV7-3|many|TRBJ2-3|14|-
TGTGCCAGCAGCCCCTTTGGACCTCCCGATACGCAGTATTTT
CASSPFGPPDTQYF
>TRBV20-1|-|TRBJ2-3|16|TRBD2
TGCAGTGCTCACCCCACGTGGGCGGGAGGGTCAGATACGCAGTATTTT
CSAHPTWAGGSDTQYF
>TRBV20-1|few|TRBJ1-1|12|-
TGCAGTGCTAGAAAGCAAATTAATGAAGCTTTCTTT
CSARKQINEAFF
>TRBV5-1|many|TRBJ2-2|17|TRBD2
TGCGCCAGCAGCCCCCAGCTAGCGGGAGGTACCACCGGGGAGCTGTTTTTT
CASSPQLAGGTTGELFF
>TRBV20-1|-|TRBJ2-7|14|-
TGCAGTGCTAGTAACCGGGACTCAGCCTACGAGCAGTACTTC
CSASNRDSAYEQYF
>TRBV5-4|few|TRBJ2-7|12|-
TGTGCCAGCAGCTATACCCCCTACGAGCAGTACTTC
CASSYTPYEQYF
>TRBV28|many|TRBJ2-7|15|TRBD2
TGTGCCAGCAGTGGACCGGGACTAGCACTCTACGAGCAGTACTTC
CASSGPGLALYEQYF
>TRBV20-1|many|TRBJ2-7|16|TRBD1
TGCAGTGCTAGGCATTTCGACGGGACAGGGGGTGGCAAGCAGTACTTC
CSARHFDGTGGGKQYF
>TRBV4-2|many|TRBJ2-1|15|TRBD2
TGTGCCAGCAGGCAATTAGCGGGAGGGCCCCCTGAGCAGTTCTTC
CASRQLAGGPPEQFF
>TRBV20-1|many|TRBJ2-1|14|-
TGCAGTGCTGCCCAGTCTTTCATAGCGAATGAGCAGTTCTTC
CSAAQSFIANEQFF
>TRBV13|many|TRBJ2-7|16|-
TGTGCCAGCAGCTTAGGCCCCCCGACCGACTCCTACGAGCAGTACTTC
CASSLGPPTDSYEQYF